The 32 T cell receptor beta chains below come from one sample, sequenced in a study of siplizumab effects on memory and regulatory T cells. Sequencing was performed with immunoSEQ multiplex PCR; in TCRdb, only in-frame clones are kept and a portion is missing. This sample has approximately 120,000 clones; 92% occur once, and the top ten carry approximately 0.75%. The sequencing input was Tregs sorted from blood. Receptors originate from a human donor in good health.

The chain combines TRBV6-1 with TRBJ2-4; D might be TRBD1 (6 bases). The CDR3 loop spans 13 amino acids. The germline V gene has CDR1 MNHNS and CDR2 SASEGT. Trimming shortened V by 10 bases and J by 0 bases, and 10 bases separated the two germline ends. The CDR3: CATWGQAKNIQYF. Here the CDR3 DNA reads TGTGCCACATGGGGACAAGCCAAAAACATTCAGTACTTC.

J is TRBJ2-1 and V is TRBV7-3, with 13 bases identical to TRBD2. The germline gives CDR1 SGHTA, CDR2 FQGTGA. The CDR3 contains 16 residues. V dropped 4 bases and J dropped 7; count of bases not matched to a gene: 7. The CDR3 loop reads CASSSRTSGSGNEQFF. The DNA of the CDR3 is TGTGCCAGCAGCTCTAGGACTAGCGGGAGTGGAAATGAGCAGTTCTTC.

This chain links TRBV6-5 with TRBJ2-7; D ambiguous. Germline CDR1 is MNHEY and CDR2 is SVGAGI. The CDR3 has 14 amino acids. Trimming left V 2 bases short and J 4 bases short, with 12 bases between. DNA for the CDR3: TGTGCCAGCAGTTACGCTTCACGGGTTTACGAGCAGTACTTC. It specifies CASSYASRVYEQYF.

The chain employs TRBV11-2 and TRBJ1-2, with D perhaps TRBD1 (6 bases). The CDR3 runs to 12 residues. V lost 3 bases, J lost 7 bases, and 9 bases lay in between. From germline, CDR1 is SGHAT and CDR2 FQNNGV. CDR3 amino acids: CASSLPRGGYTF. The CDR3 DNA reads TGTGCCAGCAGCTTGCCCAGGGGTGGCTACACCTTC.

This clone appeared a few times. J is TRBJ2-2 and V is TRBV7-9; either TRBD1 or TRBD2 may fit D (5 bases each). Between the trimmed V and J ends, which lost 1 base and 4 bases, there was a span of 7 bases. Per germline, CDR1 SEHNR and CDR2 FQNEAQ (reference sequence). The CDR3 is 14 residues long. This CDR3 reads CASSLEGSTGELFF. As DNA, the CDR3 is TGTGCCAGCAGCTTAGAGGGGAGCACCGGGGAGCTGTTTTTT. The entire variable domain, with the rest obtained from reference TRBV7-9 and TRBJ2-2, is as follows: DTGVSQNPRHKITKRGQNVTFRCDPISEHNRLYWYRQTLGQGPEFLTYFQNEAQLEKSRLLSDRFSAERPKGSFSTLEIQRTEQGDSAMYLCASSLEGSTGELFFGEGSRLTVL.

The CDR3 DNA reads TGTGCCAGCAAGACTCAACTTAACTATGGCTACACCTTC. It codes for CASKTQLNYGYTF. The gene calls are TRBV2 and TRBJ1-2; D unclear. The CDR3 consists of 13 residues. V was trimmed by 7 bases and J by 1 base, leaving 10 bases between them. Germline CDR1 and CDR2: SNHLY and FYNNEI.

This clone is a singleton in its sample. The V and J genes are TRBV7-9 and TRBJ2-2; weak D call: TRBD2 (7 bases). Per germline, CDR1 SEHNR and CDR2 FQNEAQ (reference sequence). V was shortened by 5 bases and J by 0 bases, with 16 bases between the two germline ends. The CDR3 contains 17 residues. DNA for the CDR3: TGTGCCAGCAGCCCCTGGCGCGGGGGCGCGAACACCGGGGAGCTGTTTTTT. Translation: CASSPWRGGANTGELFF.

This rearrangement joins TRBV18 to TRBJ1-2; possible D gene TRBD1, 5 bases. The CDR3 consists of 16 residues. Germline CDR1 reads KGHSH; CDR2 reads LQKENI. V gave up 0 bases and J gave up 0 bases, with 11 bases separating them. The DNA for the CDR3 is TGTGCCAGCTCACCACCTAGGGGCCGAGCTAACTATGGCTACACCTTC. Translating gives CASSPPRGRANYGYTF.

The chain couples TRBV14 to TRBJ1-2; 11 nucleotides agree with TRBD1. Trimming at V came to 4 bases and at J to 8 bases, leaving 9 bases not matched to a gene. This CDR3 comprises 15 residues. Germline CDR1 is SGHDN and CDR2 is FVKESK. CDR3 in amino acids: CASSRPGQGVYGYTF. The CDR3, as DNA: TGTGCCAGCAGCCGGCCGGGACAGGGGGTCTACGGCTACACCTTC.

The count of this clone is one. The CDR3 here is CASCTGGGEETQYF. The CDR3 DNA is TGTGCCAGCTGTACGGGGGGCGGGGAAGAGACCCAGTACTTC. V and J are TRBV6-1 and TRBJ2-5, with D possibly matching TRBD2 (7 bases). With 8 bases removed from V and 3 bases from J, the gap between germline ends came to 16 bases. This CDR3 contains 14 residues. From germline, CDR1 is MNHNS and CDR2 SASEGT.

The CDR3: CAISTDLGHGYTF. DNA of the CDR3: TGTGCCATCAGCACAGACTTGGGCCATGGCTACACCTTC. The chain combines TRBV10-3 with TRBJ1-2; D not certain. V lost 6 bases and J lost 6, with 14 bases in between. CDR1 and CDR2 (germline): ENHRY, SYGVKD. The CDR3 is 13 amino acids.

This chain links TRBV27 with TRBJ2-7; a weak D match, TRBD1 (5 bases). The germline V gene has CDR1 MNHEY and CDR2 SMNVEV (reference sequence). V gave up 4 bases and J gave up 4 bases, with 14 bases separating them. The CDR3 loop spans 14 amino acids. For the CDR3, the DNA is TGTGCCAGCAGTTCCAGGGTTAATACGTACGAGCAGTACTTC. It encodes CASSSRVNTYEQYF.

The CDR3 DNA follows: TGTGCCAGCAGATCCGGGGGCGGAGAAGCTTTCTTT. This codes for CASRSGGGEAFF. The V call is TRBV2, the J call TRBJ1-1; D perhaps matches TRBD1 (6 bases). Per the germline V gene, CDR1 is SNHLY and CDR2 is FYNNEI. The V and J ends lost 6 bases and 8 bases respectively, with 13 bases between them. CDR3 length: 12 amino acids. Using reference TRBV2 and TRBJ1-1 for the parts outside the CDR3, the full variable domain is EPEVTQTPSHQVTQMGQEVILRCVPISNHLYFYWYRQILGQKVEFLVSFYNNEISEKSEIFDDQFSVERPDGSNFTLKIRSTKLEDSAMYFCASRSGGGEAFFGQGTRLTVV.

The gene calls are TRBV10-3 and TRBJ1-2; 10 nucleotides line up with TRBD1. The CDR3 covers 14 residues. Germline CDR1 reads ENHRY; CDR2 reads SYGVKD. The V and J ends lost 7 bases and 5 bases, in that order; junction bases with no gene match: 7. CDR3 loop: CAITSAGQGYGYTF. The CDR3 bases are TGTGCCATCACCTCGGCGGGACAGGGGTATGGCTACACCTTC.

V usage is TRBV5-1 and J usage is TRBJ2-5; the D is unclear. Trimming removed 5 bases at V and 1 base at J, with 3 bases between. CDR1 is SGHRS and CDR2 is YFSETQ in the germline V gene. This CDR3 is built from 11 residues. In DNA form, the CDR3 reads TGCGCCAGCAGGACCCAAGAGACCCAGTACTTC. It codes for CASRTQETQYF.

The CDR3 bases are TGTGCCAGCAAAAACAGGGGGAGCAATCAGCCCCAGCATTTT. Protein product: CASKNRGSNQPQHF. The chain has TRBV9 and TRBJ1-5, with 8 positions matching TRBD1. CDR1 SGDLS and CDR2 YYNGEE come from the germline V gene. V dropped 6 bases and J dropped 1; count of bases not matched to a gene: 3. This CDR3 is built from 14 residues. The variable domain in full, completed from reference TRBV9 and TRBJ1-5, reads DSGVTQTPKHLITATGQRVTLRCSPRSGDLSVYWYQQSLDQGLQFLIQYYNGEERAKGNILERFSAQQFPDLHSELNLSSLELGDSALYFCASKNRGSNQPQHFGDGTRLSIL.

V and J are TRBV16 and TRBJ2-7, with a possible D match to TRBD2 (6 bases). V gave up 4 bases and J gave up 6 bases, with 16 bases separating them. The length of the CDR3 is 14 residues. Germline CDR1 KGHSY, CDR2 FQNENV. The CDR3 region has the DNA TGTGCCAGCAGCCTACATGGGGACTCAGGCGAGCAGTACTTC. Its translation is CASSLHGDSGEQYF.

The rearrangement uses TRBV5-1 and TRBJ2-5; TRBD2 might be the D (7 bases). Germline CDR1 is SGHRS and CDR2 is YFSETQ. CDR3 length equals 16 residues. V was clipped by 0 bases and J by 5 bases, with 17 bases between them. The CDR3 is CASSLEAGAFGETQYF. The CDR3 bases are TGCGCCAGCAGCTTGGAGGCGGGGGCGTTTGGGGAGACCCAGTACTTC. Full variable domain (missing parts from reference TRBV5-1 and TRBJ2-5): KAGVTQTPRYLIKTRGQQVTLSCSPISGHRSVSWYQQTPGQGLQFLFEYFSETQRNKGNFPGRFSGRQFSNSRSEMNVSTLELGDSALYLCASSLEAGAFGETQYFGPGTRLLVL.

The chain has TRBV29-1 and TRBJ2-2; 8 bases fit TRBD2. The CDR3 has 13 amino acids. After removal of 5 bases from V and 2 bases from J, the junction contained 1 base not matched to a gene. Germline values: CDR1 SQVTM, CDR2 ANQGSEA. The CDR3 protein is CSVSGGNTGELFF. The DNA for the CDR3 is TGCAGCGTTAGCGGGGGTAACACCGGGGAGCTGTTTTTT.

The V and J genes are TRBV10-3 and TRBJ2-3; TRBD1 matches at 9 bases. Germline V gives CDR1 ENHRY, CDR2 SYGVKD. The ends lost 10 bases at V and 3 bases at J; junction bases unmatched: 8. The CDR3 loop spans 14 amino acids. The CDR3 DNA reads TGTGCCACGGTAACGACAGGGGGGACAGATACGCAGTATTTT. As protein: CATVTTGGTDTQYF.

This rearrangement joins TRBV12-5 to TRBJ1-3; no firm D call. V shed 6 bases and J shed 0 bases, with 12 bases lying between them. Germline V gives CDR1 LGHNT, CDR2 FRNRAP. The CDR3 loop spans 15 amino acids. CDR3 bases: TGTGCTAGTGGCTCCGGCCCGTACTCTGGAAACACCATATATTTT. Amino acids: CASGSGPYSGNTIYF. Variable domain in full (rest from reference TRBV12-5 and TRBJ1-3): DARVTQTPRHKVTEMGQEVTMRCQPILGHNTVFWYRQTMMQGLELLAYFRNRAPLDDSGMPKDRFSAEMPDATLATLKIQPSEPRDSAVYFCASGSGPYSGNTIYFGEGSWLTVV.

The CDR3 spells CASSEQGRSNQPQHF. CDR3 sequence (DNA): TGTGCCAGCAGTGAACAGGGTAGGAGCAATCAGCCCCAGCATTTT. The J gene is TRBJ1-5, the V gene TRBV6-1; D might be TRBD1 (5 bases). Germline V gene data show CDR1 as MNHNS and CDR2 as SASEGT. V lost 2 bases to trimming and J lost 1 base, with 9 bases between them. The CDR3 loop spans 15 amino acids.

The chain couples TRBV4-2 to TRBJ2-5; 8 bases line up with TRBD2. The germline gives CDR1 LGHNA, CDR2 YNFKEQ. V shed 2 bases, J shed 5 bases, and the junction held 13 bases outside the gene matches. The length of the CDR3 is 17 residues. CDR3 loop: CASSQLNRGGHEETQYF. DNA of the CDR3: TGTGCCAGCAGCCAACTGAATCGCGGGGGGCACGAGGAGACCCAGTACTTC.

The chain carries TRBV10-3 and TRBJ2-1; D remains ambiguous. The CDR3 covers 11 residues. CDR1 and CDR2 from the germline V gene are ENHRY and SYGVKD. V shed 2 bases and J shed 7 bases, with 3 bases lying between them. The CDR3 loop reads CAISERNEQFF. The CDR3 DNA is TGTGCCATCAGTGAGAGAAATGAGCAGTTCTTC.

This clone was recorded once. This chain connects TRBV5-1 to TRBJ1-3, with 7 bases lining up with TRBD1. The CDR3 consists of 15 residues. Germline lookup yields CDR1 SGHRS and CDR2 YFSETQ. J was trimmed by 2 bases and V by 2 bases; bases with no gene match: 4. The CDR3 protein is CASSLLTGTGNTIYF. The CDR3 region has the DNA TGCGCCAGCAGCTTACTGACAGGGACTGGAAACACCATATATTTT.

The V call is TRBV5-1, the J call TRBJ2-7, with 7 bases matching TRBD2. Trimming at V came to 10 bases and at J to 0 bases, leaving 13 bases not matched to a gene. The CDR3 totals 15 residues. CDR1 and CDR2 (germline): SGHRS, YFSETQ. As DNA, the CDR3 is TGCGCCTCCTCCTGGGGGGGTTCAAGCTCCTACGAGCAGTACTTC. It codes for CASSWGGSSSYEQYF.

The J gene is TRBJ2-1, the V gene TRBV11-2; D remains unclear. This CDR3 spans 14 amino acids. Trimming shortened V by 7 bases and J by 2 bases, and 12 bases separated the two germline ends. CDR1 is SGHAT, CDR2 FQNNGV, per germline. CDR3 residues: CASIEEGTYNEQFF. CDR3 nucleotide sequence: TGTGCCAGCATCGAGGAAGGTACCTACAATGAGCAGTTCTTC.

This chain links TRBV5-6 with TRBJ1-3; D gene ambiguous. Germline V gene data show CDR1 as SGHDT and CDR2 as YYEEEE. This CDR3 region has 15 residues. Trimming stripped 4 bases from V and 2 bases from J, with 13 bases between. This CDR3 is CASSPAAGTGNTIYF. The DNA of the CDR3 is TGTGCCAGCAGCCCGGCCGCTGGAACTGGAAACACCATATATTTT.

The genes are TRBV5-1 and TRBJ2-3; 10 nucleotides align to TRBD2. CDR3 size: 16 residues. From germline, CDR1 is SGHRS and CDR2 YFSETQ. Trimming removed 1 base from V and 1 base from J; junction bases left unmatched: 3. The CDR3 region has the DNA TGCGCCAGCAGCTTGTCCGGGACTAGCGGCACAGATACGCAGTATTTT. Residues: CASSLSGTSGTDTQYF.

The chain couples TRBV11-1 to TRBJ2-7; D unresolved. The CDR3 consists of 13 residues. From germline, CDR1 is SGHAT and CDR2 FQDESV (reference sequence). V lost 5 bases to trimming and J lost 6 bases, with 14 bases between them. The CDR3 DNA sequence: TGTGCCAGCAGCCCCAAAGTAGCCTCCGAGCAGTACTTC. It encodes CASSPKVASEQYF.

This clone was detected only a few times. J is TRBJ1-2 and V is TRBV6-6; 8 positions match TRBD1. The CDR3 runs to 13 residues. The V gene's germline CDR1 is MNHNY and CDR2 SVGAGI (reference sequence). J gave up 4 bases and V 8 bases, and 6 bases lay outside the gene matches. The CDR3 protein is CASRQGAAYGYTF. DNA of the CDR3: TGTGCCAGCCGGCAGGGGGCCGCCTATGGCTACACCTTC.

V usage is TRBV19 and J usage is TRBJ1-1, with D possibly matching TRBD1 (6 bases). V lost 9 bases and J 3 bases, leaving 17 bases between the germline ends. The germline V gene encodes CDR1 LNHDA and CDR2 SQIVND (reference sequence). CDR3 size: 14 residues. The CDR3 region has the DNA TGTGCCAGCCGGAGGGGGGGCTGGTACACTGAAGCTTTCTTT. It yields the protein CASRRGGWYTEAFF.